The present entry profiles one T cell receptor (beta chain) with its context. The data stem from a study of blood T cell repertoires in COVID-19. Trimming removed 2 bases at V and 5 bases at J, with 9 bases between. The germline gives CDR1 WSHSY, CDR2 SAAADI. The CDR3 runs to 13 residues. Only in-frame clones appear in the TCRdb table, and some are missing; sequencing was by immunoSEQ multiplex PCR. This sample has approximately 40,000 clones, with about 88% found just once. The rearrangement links TRBV10-2 to TRBJ1-2, with a weak D call TRBD1 (6 bases). Sequenced input: peripheral blood. The TCR was taken from a human donor in a cohort sampled during active COVID-19. CDR3 loop: CASSEAGAYGYTF. The CDR3 nucleotides read TGCGCCAGCAGTGAGGCAGGGGCATATGGCTACACCTTC.